Listed below are T cell receptor beta chains from one sample, sequenced in a study of T cell responses to AZD1222 COVID-19 vaccine. Only in-frame clones appear in the TCRdb table, and some are missing; sequencing was by immunoSEQ multiplex PCR. Among around 200,000 clones listed, roughly 94% were seen once. Sequenced material: peripheral blood, taken 28 days after the second AZD1222 dose. These receptors originate from an adult who received the AZD1222 COVID-19 vaccine. Both conserved end residues are part of each CDR3. D genes are given only for firm matches. The listing skips clone size in some rows; elsewhere it reads once, few, many or a size class.

V	size	D	J	CDR3	DNA
TRBV27	NA	NA	TRBJ1-5	CASSFGRGINQPQHF	TGTGCCAGCAGTTTCGGCAGGGGTATTAATCAGCCCCAGCATTTT
TRBV10-1	NA	NA	TRBJ2-3	CASSESAGGVDTQYF	TGCGCCAGCAGTGAGTCGGCTGGGGGCGTGGATACGCAGTATTTT
TRBV19	NA	NA	TRBJ1-2	CASSPLSGQYGYTF	TGTGCCAGTAGTCCACTGTCCGGACAGTATGGCTACACCTTC
TRBV7-9	NA	TRBD1	TRBJ1-3	CASSPGGPPSSGNTIYF	TGTGCCAGCAGCCCAGGGGGACCTCCGAGCTCTGGAAACACCATATATTTT
TRBV2	NA	NA	TRBJ2-5	CASRAGTLETQYF	TGTGCCAGCAGGGCAGGGACGCTTGAGACCCAGTACTTC
TRBV28	NA	TRBD1	TRBJ1-2	CASSSPLPGTAYGYTF	TGTGCCAGCAGTTCGCCTCTCCCCGGGACAGCCTATGGCTACACCTTC
TRBV12-5	NA	NA	TRBJ2-5	CASGLVLQGTRMGTQYF	TGTGCTAGTGGTTTGGTACTGCAGGGCACCAGAATGGGGACCCAGTACTTC
TRBV2	NA	NA	TRBJ2-5	CASSVLREETQYF	TGTGCCAGCAGTGTATTAAGGGAAGAGACCCAGTACTTC
TRBV18	NA	NA	TRBJ1-2	CASSLDSLYGYTF	TGTGCCAGCTCACTGGACAGTTTATATGGCTACACCTTC
TRBV9	NA	NA	TRBJ2-1	CASSRQSYNEQFF	TGTGCCAGCAGCAGACAAAGCTACAATGAGCAGTTCTTC
TRBV5-5	NA	NA	TRBJ2-5	CASSPDETQYF	TGTGCCAGCAGCCCGGACGAGACCCAGTACTTC
TRBV19	NA	NA	TRBJ1-1	CASSGLPRVTEAFF	TGTGCCAGTAGTGGCTTACCTCGCGTCACTGAAGCTTTCTTT
TRBV15	NA	TRBD1	TRBJ2-7	CATSPAGTGSSYEQYF	TGTGCCACCAGCCCCGCCGGGACAGGGAGCTCCTACGAGCAGTACTTC
TRBV7-9	NA	NA	TRBJ1-1	CATPDGTNTEAFF	TGTGCCACCCCGGACGGAACGAACACTGAAGCTTTCTTT
TRBV10-3	NA	NA	TRBJ1-3	CAISLNSGSSGNTIYF	TGTGCCATCAGTCTGAATTCAGGATCCTCTGGAAACACCATATATTTT
TRBV4-3	NA	NA	TRBJ1-2	CASSQDGSRIDGYTF	TGCGCCAGCAGCCAAGATGGGAGCAGAATTGATGGCTACACCTTC
TRBV11-3	NA	NA	TRBJ2-3	CASSLGPPRYVVTQYF	TGTGCCAGCAGCTTAGGACCGCCCCGTTACGTTGTTACGCAGTATTTT
TRBV19	NA	NA	TRBJ2-3	CASRREFGGTTDTQYF	TGTGCCAGTAGGAGGGAATTCGGCGGTACAACAGATACGCAGTATTTT
TRBV24-1	NA	NA	TRBJ1-5	CATGGGTRAQPQHF	TGTGCCACCGGGGGGGGTACACGTGCTCAGCCCCAGCATTTT
TRBV18	NA	NA	TRBJ2-5	CASSSSIQETQYF	TGTGCCAGCTCATCTAGCATCCAAGAGACCCAGTACTTC
TRBV27	NA	TRBD1	TRBJ1-5	CASSLGGATGSNQPQHF	TGTGCCAGCAGTTTAGGGGGGGCGACAGGGAGCAATCAGCCCCAGCATTTT
TRBV25-1	NA	NA	TRBJ1-2	CASSESGRRGYTF	TGTGCCAGCAGTGAATCCGGTCGAAGGGGCTACACCTTC
TRBV7-2	NA	NA	TRBJ1-1	CASSPQGLVNTEAFF	TGTGCCAGCAGCCCCCAGGGCCTAGTGAACACTGAAGCTTTCTTT
TRBV6-4	NA	NA	TRBJ1-2	CASSPSGQPGYTF	TGTGCCAGCTCACCATCAGGACAACCGGGCTACACCTTC
TRBV21-1	NA	NA	TRBJ2-1	CASSKAVCRVEPDRAEQFF	TGTGCCAGCAGCAAAGCCGTGTGCCGGGTGGAGCCAGACAGGGCTGAGCAGTTCTTC
TRBV2	once	NA	TRBJ2-1	CASSSFLLSSRNLNEQFF	TGTGCCAGCAGTAGTTTTTTACTGTCTTCCCGGAACCTCAATGAGCAGTTCTTC
TRBV3-1/TRBV3-2	NA	NA	TRBJ1-1	CASSQRVGLATEAFF	TGTGCCAGCAGCCAACGAGTGGGGTTGGCCACTGAAGCTTTCTTT
TRBV6-4	NA	NA	TRBJ1-2	CAGREKGSNYGYTF	TGTGCCGGCAGGGAAAAAGGGTCTAACTATGGCTACACCTTC
TRBV4-3	once	NA	TRBJ2-5	CASSQAFVLGEETQYF	TGCGCCAGCAGCCAAGCCTTTGTCCTCGGGGAAGAGACCCAGTACTTC
TRBV19	once	NA	TRBJ1-5	CASSIGSRKDGNQPQHF	TGTGCCAGTAGTATAGGGTCTAGGAAAGACGGCAATCAGCCCCAGCATTTT
TRBV14	NA	NA	TRBJ1-1	CATRQFVNTEAFF	TGTGCCACCCGACAGTTCGTGAACACTGAAGCTTTCTTT
TRBV6-2/TRBV6-3	NA	TRBD1	TRBJ2-1	CASSYTGGKHNEQFF	TGTGCCAGCAGTTACACAGGGGGAAAACACAATGAGCAGTTCTTC
TRBV7-2	NA	TRBD1	TRBJ1-2	CASSLDRVSYGYTF	TGTGCCAGCAGCTTGGACAGGGTGAGCTATGGCTACACCTTC